The 30 T cell receptor beta chains reported below all come from one sample, sequenced in a study of CD8 T cells in Susac syndrome. RNA, at about 0.45 to 1 ug, was reverse transcribed with random hexamers. TCRdb re-called the immunoSEQ multiplex PCR reads through MiXCR, storing one row per CDR3 protein. Of 150,000 to 200,000 distinct CDR3 sequences listed, under 95% were seen once; the top ten hold roughly 0.12%. The sequenced sample was CD4+ T cells from PBMCs. Receptors originate from a human donor with Susac syndrome.

The gene calls are TRBV29-1 and TRBJ1-1; D not resolved. In germline, CDR1 is SQVTM, CDR2 ANQGSEA. V lost 4 bases, J lost 5 bases, and 14 bases lay in between. There are 13 residues in the CDR3. The CDR3 DNA sequence: TGCAGCGTTGGAGGTCCAGAGCCAACTGAAGCTTTCTTT. Translating it yields CSVGGPEPTEAFF.

The chain employs TRBV24-1 and TRBJ2-3, with TRBD1 matching over 8 bases. This CDR3 has 15 residues. CDR1 KGHDR and CDR2 SFDVKD come from the germline V gene. J gave up 4 bases and V 3 bases, and 5 bases lay outside the gene matches. The CDR3 sequence is CATSDPGQGADTQYF. The CDR3 DNA reads TGTGCCACCAGTGATCCCGGACAGGGAGCAGATACGCAGTATTTT.

The chain employs TRBV12-3 or TRBV12-4 and TRBJ1-2; 7 bases line up with TRBD1. V shed 5 bases and J 0 bases; nucleotides not matched to a gene: 3. The CDR3 is 14 amino acids. The CDR3 region has the DNA TGTGCCAGCAGTCGACAGGGTACTAACTATGGCTACACCTTC. This codes for CASSRQGTNYGYTF.

The V and J genes are TRBV12-3 or TRBV12-4 and TRBJ1-2; D unclear. The CDR3 sequence is 18 residues long. V was trimmed by 8 bases and J by 3 bases, leaving 28 bases between them. The CDR3 here is CASRSPRHRQDEDYGYTF. CDR3 nucleotide sequence: TGTGCCAGCCGTTCCCCAAGGCATCGGCAGGACGAAGACTATGGCTACACCTTC.

The CDR3 sequence is CASSLAPMPQETQYF. The DNA for the CDR3 is TGCGCCAGCAGCTTGGCCCCAATGCCCCAGGAGACCCAGTACTTC. The V gene is TRBV5-1, the J gene TRBJ2-5; D gene uncertain. CDR3 size: 15 residues. V was shortened by 0 bases and J by 5 bases, with 14 bases between the two germline ends. Germline CDR1 is SGHRS and CDR2 is YFSETQ.

The CDR3 here is CASSDPVPDEQYF. The CDR3 DNA reads TGCGCCAGCAGTGATCCCGTTCCGGACGAGCAGTACTTC. The rearrangement joins TRBV10-2 to TRBJ2-7; D remains unclear. Germline loops: CDR1 WSHSY, CDR2 SAAADI. The V end lost 3 bases, the J end lost 5 bases, and 11 bases lay between the germline ends. This CDR3 comprises 13 residues.

The chain recombines TRBV3-1 with TRBJ2-2; D is undetermined. The length of the CDR3 is 12 residues. V was pared by 3 bases and J by 3 bases, with 2 bases between. Germline V gives CDR1 LGHDT, CDR2 YNNKEL (reference sequence). CDR3 DNA sequence: TGTGCCAGCAGCCAGTACACCGGGGAGCTGTTTTTT. Translating it yields CASSQYTGELFF.

V and J are TRBV7-9 and TRBJ2-2; D is uncertain. Germline CDR1 is SEHNR and CDR2 is FQNEAQ (reference sequence). V shed 4 bases and J shed 0 bases, with 12 bases lying between them. The CDR3 sequence is 16 residues long. CDR3 sequence (DNA): TGTGCCAGCAGCTATCGAGCGCGTGCGAACACCGGGGAGCTGTTTTTT. Its translation: CASSYRARANTGELFF.

The chain uses TRBV18 and TRBJ2-7, with 7 positions matching TRBD2. There are 13 residues in the CDR3. V lost 6 bases and J lost 3; bases outside the gene matches: 5. From germline, CDR1 is KGHSH and CDR2 LQKENI. The CDR3 region is CASSPPGGYEQYF. The CDR3 coding sequence is TGTGCCAGCTCCCCCCCGGGAGGCTACGAGCAGTACTTC.

V usage is TRBV6-5 and J usage is TRBJ1-2; no clear D gene. Trimming took off 4 bases at V and 7 bases at J, with 16 bases between the two ends. CDR1 MNHEY and CDR2 SVGAGI come from the germline V gene. This CDR3 contains 14 residues. The CDR3 here is CASSFGDGRIGYTF. CDR3 DNA: TGTGCCAGCAGTTTCGGAGACGGCCGAATTGGCTACACCTTC.

This sequence joins TRBV4-3 and TRBJ1-5, with 9 bases fitting TRBD1. With 0 bases clipped from V and 5 bases from J, the junction kept 8 bases outside the gene matches. In germline, CDR1 is LGHNA, CDR2 YSLEER. This CDR3 is 17 amino acids long. This CDR3 is CASSQDPWGTGYQPQHF. The CDR3, as DNA: TGCGCCAGCAGCCAAGATCCATGGGGGACAGGGTATCAGCCCCAGCATTTT.

This clonotype was seen just once. This chain uses TRBV29-1 with TRBJ1-2, with D perhaps matching TRBD1 (5 bases). The CDR3 spans 12 residues. CDR1 and CDR2 from the germline V gene are SQVTM and ANQGSEA. V was pared by 8 bases and J by 1 base, with 11 bases between. The CDR3 spells CSLGGDNYGYTF. The CDR3, as DNA: TGCAGCCTTGGAGGGGATAACTATGGCTACACCTTC.

On this clonotype: Its ends do not fully match the called genes, so a read error is possible. The gene calls are TRBV13 and TRBJ2-3; D is perhaps TRBD2 (6 bases). Germline V gene lookup returns CDR1 PRHDT and CDR2 FYEKMQ (reference sequence). This CDR3 contains 15 residues. In DNA, the CDR3 is TGTGTCAGCAGCTACGGCGGGGCGGTCACAGATACGCAGTATTTT. It specifies CVSSYGGAVTDTQYF.

The chain recombines TRBV7-9 with TRBJ2-5; TRBD1 might be the D (6 bases). V lost 5 bases and J 0 bases, leaving 13 bases between the germline ends. CDR1 and CDR2 (germline): SEHNR, FQNEAQ (reference sequence). This CDR3 contains 15 residues. CDR3: CASSPRTAYQETQYF. CDR3 coding DNA: TGTGCCAGCAGCCCCCGGACAGCTTACCAAGAGACCCAGTACTTC.

The genes are TRBV12-3 or TRBV12-4 and TRBJ1-4, with D hard to call. There are 15 residues in the CDR3. The V end was cut by 2 bases, the J end by 4 bases, with 11 bases between. DNA of the CDR3: TGTGCCAGCAGTTTATCGTCATGGGGTAATGAAAAACTGTTTTTT. As protein: CASSLSSWGNEKLFF.

This chain connects TRBV25-1 to TRBJ1-4, with D uncertain. V lost 1 base, J lost 4 bases, and 7 bases lay in between. The CDR3 extends over 14 amino acids. The V gene's germline CDR1 is MGHDK and CDR2 SYGVNS. CDR3 amino acids: CASSESRVNEKLFF. The CDR3 nucleotides read TGTGCCAGCAGTGAATCACGAGTTAATGAAAAACTGTTTTTT.

This chain uses TRBV7-9 with TRBJ2-7; TRBD1 aligns across 10 bases. CDR1 SEHNR and CDR2 FQNEAQ come from the germline V gene (reference sequence). V trimming: 4 bases; J trimming: 4 bases; junction bases outside the gene matches: 10. The CDR3 runs 16 residues. The CDR3 DNA sequence: TGTGCCAGCAGCTCCGGCCCGGGACAGGGGTGGTACGAGCAGTACTTC. Translation: CASSSGPGQGWYEQYF.

The V and J genes are TRBV4-3 and TRBJ1-2, with D unclear. Trimming pared 0 bases from V and 7 bases from J, leaving 21 bases between. CDR3 length equals 17 residues. From germline, CDR1 is LGHNA and CDR2 YSLEER. CDR3 protein: CASSQDEALGQAGGYTF. The DNA of the CDR3 is TGCGCCAGCAGCCAAGATGAGGCTTTAGGGCAGGCGGGTGGCTACACCTTC.

The chain couples TRBV7-3 to TRBJ2-3; 8 bases align to TRBD1. There are 16 residues in the CDR3. V lost 2 bases, J lost 1 base, and 5 bases stayed unmatched. Germline CDR1 reads SGHTA; CDR2 reads FQGTGA. CDR3 DNA: TGTGCCAGCAGCTTATCCCCGGGACAGGGCACAGATACGCAGTATTTT. It encodes CASSLSPGQGTDTQYF. Looking up the rest from reference TRBV7-3 and TRBJ2-3 gives the full variable domain: GAGVSQTPSNKVTEKGKYVELRCDPISGHTALYWYRQSLGQGPEFLIYFQGTGAADDSGLPNDRFFAVRPEGSVSTLKIQRTERGDSAVYLCASSLSPGQGTDTQYFGPGTRLTVL.

A note on this clonotype: At one of its ends the junction is not consistent with the germline gene, which may arise from a read error. The chain joins TRBV19 to TRBJ1-1; D perhaps matches TRBD1 (6 bases). CDR1 is LNHDA, CDR2 SQIVND, per germline (reference sequence). This CDR3 spans 15 amino acids. CDR3 coding DNA: TGCGCCAGTAGTACCTGGGGGGCCTCGAACACTGAAGCTTTCTTT. Translation gives CASSTWGASNTEAFF. Filled out from reference TRBV19 and TRBJ1-1, the complete variable domain reads DGGITQSPKYLFRKEGQNVTLSCEQNLNHDAMYWYRQDPGQGLRLIYYSQIVNDFQKGDIAEGYSVSREKKESFPLTVTSAQKNPTAFYLCASSTWGASNTEAFFGQGTRLTVV.

The chain combines TRBV20-1 with TRBJ2-5; no reliable D call. Germline loops: CDR1 DFQATT, CDR2 SNEGSKA (reference sequence). The CDR3 length is 13 residues. Trimming removed 3 bases from V and 3 bases from J, with 11 bases in between. The CDR3 DNA reads TGCAGTGCTAGTGTCTACGACGAAGAGACCCAGTACTTC. It yields the protein CSASVYDEETQYF.

The chain combines TRBV9 with TRBJ2-6; D perhaps matches TRBD1 (5 bases). In germline, CDR1 is SGDLS, CDR2 YYNGEE. This CDR3 is 16 amino acids long. Between the trimmed V and J ends, which lost 6 bases and 3 bases, there was a span of 16 bases. CDR3 region: CASTPTAGLGANVLTF. The CDR3 region has the DNA TGTGCCAGCACACCAACCGCAGGGCTTGGGGCCAACGTCCTGACTTTC.

V usage is TRBV20-1 and J usage is TRBJ2-5, with D maybe TRBD2 (6 bases). The length of the CDR3 is 15 residues. The germline CDR1 and CDR2 sequences are DFQATT and SNEGSKA (reference sequence). Between the trimmed V and J ends, which lost 0 bases and 2 bases, there was a span of 13 bases. The CDR3 spells CSARDGRKGQETQYF. CDR3 sequence (DNA): TGCAGTGCTAGAGATGGGAGGAAGGGGCAAGAGACCCAGTACTTC.

This chain connects TRBV24-1 to TRBJ2-1; 8 bases fit TRBD2. With V trimmed by 4 bases and J by 3 bases, 7 bases remained unmatched. Germline assignment: CDR1 KGHDR and CDR2 SFDVKD. This CDR3 contains 16 residues. CDR3 bases: TGTGCCACCAGTGACCCCACTAGCGGCCGCTACAATGAGCAGTTCTTC. Translation gives CATSDPTSGRYNEQFF.

The rearrangement links TRBV20-1 to TRBJ1-1; no firm D call. Germline CDR1 is DFQATT and CDR2 is SNEGSKA (reference sequence). The CDR3 is 12 residues long. Trimming removed 6 bases at V and 1 base at J, with 9 bases between. The CDR3 reads CSARWGNTEAFF. The CDR3 DNA reads as TGCAGTGCCCGTTGGGGGAACACTGAAGCTTTCTTT.

The chain links TRBV14 to TRBJ1-5; D gene ambiguous. V was cut by 0 bases and J by 4 bases, with 7 bases left in between. Germline V lookup: CDR1 SGHDN, CDR2 FVKESK. CDR3 length: 14 residues. CDR3 amino acids: CASSQEGRNQPQHF. For the CDR3, the DNA is TGTGCCAGCAGCCAAGAAGGACGGAATCAGCCCCAGCATTTT.

This clonotype was found once. This chain joins TRBV6-5 and TRBJ1-5; 8 bases are a match to TRBD1. Looked up from germline, CDR1 is MNHEY and CDR2 is SVGAGI. The CDR3 totals 14 residues. The ends lost 6 bases at V and 4 bases at J; junction bases unmatched: 5. The CDR3 spells CASRRTGPNQPQHF. As DNA, the CDR3 is TGTGCCAGCAGGAGGACAGGGCCAAATCAGCCCCAGCATTTT.

The genes are TRBV18 and TRBJ2-7; tentatively, D is TRBD2 (6 bases). Trimming removed 0 bases at V and 0 bases at J, with 12 bases between. This CDR3 is built from 16 residues. The germline V gene has CDR1 KGHSH and CDR2 LQKENI. This chain's CDR3 is CASSPPVNSGSYEQYF. The CDR3 DNA sequence: TGTGCCAGCTCACCACCGGTGAATAGCGGCTCCTACGAGCAGTACTTC.

Only one count was recorded for this clonotype. An end of the junction does not agree with germline; a read error may underlie this. The chain joins TRBV20-1 to TRBJ2-6; no clear D gene. Germline lookup yields CDR1 DFQATT and CDR2 SNEGSKA (reference sequence). The CDR3 loop spans 14 amino acids. The CDR3 bases are TGCAGTGCCAGAGACGGTTCTGGGGCCAACGTCCTGACTTTC. Its translation: CSARDGSGANVLTF.

This clonotype was observed once. The genes are TRBV6-1 and TRBJ2-3; TRBD1 agrees at 10 bases. Germline V gene data show CDR1 as MNHNS and CDR2 as SASEGT. The V gene end was trimmed by 5 bases and the J gene end by 1 base; junction bases not matched to a gene: 6. This CDR3 spans 16 amino acids. DNA for the CDR3: TGTGCCAGCAGTCTAACCGGGACAGGGGGCACAGATACGCAGTATTTT. Its protein is CASSLTGTGGTDTQYF.